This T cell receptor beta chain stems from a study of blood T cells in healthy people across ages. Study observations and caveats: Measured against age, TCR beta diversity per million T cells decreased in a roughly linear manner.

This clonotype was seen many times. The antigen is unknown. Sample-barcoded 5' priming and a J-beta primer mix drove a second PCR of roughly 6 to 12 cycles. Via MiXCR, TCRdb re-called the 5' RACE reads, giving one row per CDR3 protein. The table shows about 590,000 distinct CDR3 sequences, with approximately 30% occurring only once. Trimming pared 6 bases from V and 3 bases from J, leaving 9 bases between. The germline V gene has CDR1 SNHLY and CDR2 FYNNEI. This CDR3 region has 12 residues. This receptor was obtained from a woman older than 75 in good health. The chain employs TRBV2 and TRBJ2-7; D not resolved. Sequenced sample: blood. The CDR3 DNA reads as TGTGCCAGCAGCCTCGACGTCTACGAGCAGTACTTC. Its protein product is CASSLDVYEQYF. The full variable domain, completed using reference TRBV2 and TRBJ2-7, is EPEVTQTPSHQVTQMGQEVILRCVPISNHLYFYWYRQILGQKVEFLVSFYNNEISEKSEIFDDQFSVERPDGSNFTLKIRSTKLEDSAMYFCASSLDVYEQYFGPGTRLTVT.